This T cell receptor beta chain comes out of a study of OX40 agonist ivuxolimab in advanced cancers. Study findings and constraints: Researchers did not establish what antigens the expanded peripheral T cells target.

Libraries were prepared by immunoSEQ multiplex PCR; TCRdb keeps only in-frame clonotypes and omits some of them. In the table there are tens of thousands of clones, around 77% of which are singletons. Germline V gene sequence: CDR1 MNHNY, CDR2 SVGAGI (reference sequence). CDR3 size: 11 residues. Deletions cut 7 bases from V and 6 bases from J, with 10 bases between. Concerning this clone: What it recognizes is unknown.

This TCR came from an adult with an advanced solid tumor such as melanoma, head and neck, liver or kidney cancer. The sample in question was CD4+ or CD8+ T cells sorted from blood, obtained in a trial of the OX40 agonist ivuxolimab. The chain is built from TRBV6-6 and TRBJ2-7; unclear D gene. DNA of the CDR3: TGTGCCAGCAACCAAGGTGGCGAGCAGTACTTC. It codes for CASNQGGEQYF.